These 2 T cell receptor beta chains came from one sample sequenced in a study of CD8+ T cells in alopecia areata. In a group of a few patients, CD4+ cells were sorted into CD25+CD127- cells. Once RNA had been extracted, it was reverse transcribed into cDNA to act as the sequencing template. The data were produced by immunoSEQ multiplex PCR, yet TCRdb's version contains in-frame clones alone and is incomplete. The sample lists 37,000 or so clones, around 50% occurring once. The sample comprised CD4+ Tregs sorted from blood. Receptor source: a human donor with alopecia areata.

This clone was observed a handful of times. This chain joins TRBV5-1 and TRBJ2-7, with 7 bases that match TRBD1. With V trimmed by 0 bases and J by 5 bases, 11 bases remained unmatched. Germline CDR1 is SGHRS and CDR2 is YFSETQ. CDR3 size: 16 residues. The CDR3 coding sequence is TGCGCCAGCAGCTTGGGTGACAGGGTTAGATCCCACGAGCAGTACTTC. Translated, it gives CASSLGDRVRSHEQYF.

The chain joins TRBV28 to TRBJ2-3; 12 bases fit TRBD2. V was clipped by 5 bases and J by 1 base; unmatched bases: 7. This CDR3 region has 17 residues. Germline V CDR1 and CDR2: MDHEN, SYDVKM. The CDR3 DNA reads TGTGCCAGCAGTCAGACTAGCGGGGGTTGGGGCACAGATACGCAGTATTTT. This codes for CASSQTSGGWGTDTQYF.